This record covers a single TCR beta chain. It has no known antigen specificity. Per-base quality was not reported, and no clone a single base away is much larger than it. TCR libraries were built from 400 to 450 ng RNA with the Immunoverse kit, using molecular barcoded adaptors covering alpha/delta and beta/gamma chains. TCR library preparation used the same RNA that was used for transcriptome sequencing. Sequencing of TCR libraries was carried out on an Illumina HiSeq 4000 with 2 x 150 cycles. On the authors' methods: MiXCR aligned TCR reads to human V, D, J and C references and assembled the aligned reads into CDR3 clonotypes, with quality filtering and error correction included. The tcR package in R was used for analysis of clonotype counts and gene usage diversity. For inspection of raw mapping reads, RNA-seq reads were mapped by STAR aligner version 2.5.3a onto GRCh37 of the human genome. To test the effect of sequencing depth on detected clonotypes, IR-seq fastq files were randomly downsampled using Seqtk 1.3. TCRdb itself trimmed the public reads at Q25 with fastp, ran MiXCR and retained productive beta chains. Entries that share a CDR3 protein sequence are merged under the most common genes and DNA. These V and J calls rely on TCRdb rather than the paper's analysis. Recorded for this sample are 75,000 to 95,000 distinct CDR3 sequences; approximately 21% of them occurred a single time. The top ten constitute about an eighth of the sample.

This sample is part of a study of read filtering for tumor transcriptome and immune sequencing (dated by TCRdb to about 2020). At the level of the whole study: The cohort had approximately 16 male and some 15 female patients with a mean age of roughly 70 years, ranging from roughly 47 to 85. By revised international staging, about 8 patients were R-ISS I, roughly 17 were R-ISS II and more than five were R-ISS III. Whole-transcriptome libraries were prepared with the TruSeq RNA Access Library Prep Kit after DNase treatment. Per sample, about 4.05 to 10.27 million TCR-region mapped reads were obtained with IR-seq, compared with only roughly 80 to 1273 with RNA-seq. Using the same bone marrow samples, the study compared TCR repertoires obtained by targeted immune repertoire sequencing with those obtained by bulk whole-transcriptome sequencing. One main goal was a read-filtering strategy for immune repertoire data, in particular deciding whether clonotypes backed by only one read should be removed.

Study-level results and caveats: In IR-seq, single-read clonotypes were roughly 82% of clonotypes but approximately 3.7% of total reads; in RNA-seq they were approximately 73% of clonotypes and less than 45% of reads. Compared with RNA-seq, IR-seq captured clonotypes at much greater depth and more reliably, and a smaller IR-seq throughput was enough to identify most of the shared clonotypes. The sorted CD138-negative fraction was not purified T cells but a mixed bone marrow immune population. The correlation between IR-seq and RNA-seq shared clonotype proportions rose when single-read clonotypes were removed.

Each patient had bone marrow sampled at the time of active disease. Ficoll-Hypaque density gradient centrifugation was used to isolate the bone marrow mononuclear cells. Myeloma plasma cells were removed and CD138-negative cells were collected by negative selection after labeling with CD138 magnetic microbeads on a MACS separator. The purity of the isolated cells was checked by flow cytometry with CD138 antibodies on an Attune NxT. TRIzol reagent was used to extract total RNA, and a NanoDrop spectrophotometer was used to quantify the extracted RNA. For each patient, paired RNA-seq and IR-seq were run on the CD138-negative bone marrow sample from that patient. This TCR came from a donor at least 40 years old with multiple myeloma. What was sequenced was a population of CD138-negative cells sorted from bone marrow. Sample cell subset or site, as interpreted from the label and publication: bone marrow mononuclear cells depleted of CD138+ plasma/myeloma cells by negative magnetic selection.

The encoded CDR3 is CASNVWGPGTDTQYF. DNA sequence: TGTGCCAGCAATGTATGGGGGCCGGGCACAGATACGCAGTATTTT. This chain is built from TRBV2 and TRBJ2-3; TRBD1 is a possible D gene, resting on 6 matching bases. Based on the germline V gene, the CDR1 and CDR2 sequences are SNHLY and FYNNEI. Inclusive of the bounding cysteine and phenylalanine, the CDR3 is 15 residues long. The DNA shown is the 45-base CDR3, in frame from base 1. Relative to germline, V is 7 bases shorter and J is 1 base shorter, with 15 bases between their ends.